This is a list of T cell receptor beta chains from one sample in a study of PD-L1 blockade in urothelial cancer. Profiled with immunoSEQ multiplex PCR; TCRdb holds only in-frame clones, not every one. The sample holds over 65,000 clones, roughly 90% seen once. Material: PBMCs, obtained around atezolizumab (anti-PD-L1) treatment. Source of these receptors: a man aged 70-80 years with urothelial cancer. Each CDR3 is given with its conserved first and last residue. D genes are given only for firm matches.

v_call,j_call,d_call,cdr3_aa,cdr3_nt
TRBV9,TRBJ2-3,TRBD2,CASSETSGSTDTQYF,TGTGCCAGCAGCGAGACTAGCGGGAGCACAGATACGCAGTATTTT
TRBV9,TRBJ2-7,-,CASSPSGGVYEQYF,TGTGCCAGCAGCCCCTCGGGGGGCGTCTACGAGCAGTACTTC
TRBV5-4,TRBJ1-3,-,CASSPGRSRSGNTIYF,TGTGCCAGCAGCCCAGGGCGGTCGCGCTCTGGAAACACCATATATTTT
TRBV9,TRBJ2-5,-,CASSVGQPQETQYF,TGTGCCAGCAGCGTAGGACAGCCGCAAGAGACCCAGTACTTC
TRBV5-4,TRBJ2-2,TRBD2,CASSAGGRTGELFF,TGTGCCAGCAGCGCGGGAGGGCGAACCGGGGAGCTGTTTTTT
TRBV27,TRBJ2-2,-,CASSFQTGELFF,TGTGCCAGCAGTTTTCAAACCGGGGAGCTGTTTTTT
TRBV29-1,TRBJ2-2,TRBD1,CSVRDRATTGELFF,TGCAGCGTCCGGGACAGGGCTACAACCGGGGAGCTGTTTTTT
TRBV7-9,TRBJ1-4,-,CASSLGLNEKLFF,TGTGCCAGCAGCTTGGGACTTAATGAAAAACTGTTTTTT
TRBV6-5,TRBJ1-1,-,CASSYGGGNTEAFF,TGTGCCAGCAGTTACGGGGGGGGAAACACTGAAGCTTTCTTT
TRBV7-2,TRBJ1-2,-,CASSSAGDPGYTF,TGTGCCAGCAGCTCGGCAGGGGATCCGGGCTACACCTTC
TRBV11-2,TRBJ2-3,TRBD1,CASSVGQGIDTQYF,TGTGCCAGCAGCGTAGGACAGGGGATAGATACGCAGTATTTT
TRBV4-2,TRBJ2-2,-,CASSQETGNTGELFF,TGTGCCAGCAGCCAAGAGACAGGAAACACCGGGGAGCTGTTTTTT
TRBV5-1,TRBJ2-3,-,CASSPGLFLSTDTQYF,TGCGCCAGCAGCCCCGGACTGTTCCTTAGCACAGATACGCAGTATTTT
TRBV5-1,TRBJ2-7,-,CASSFGGGSYEQYF,TGCGCCAGCAGCTTTGGCGGAGGCTCCTACGAGCAGTACTTC